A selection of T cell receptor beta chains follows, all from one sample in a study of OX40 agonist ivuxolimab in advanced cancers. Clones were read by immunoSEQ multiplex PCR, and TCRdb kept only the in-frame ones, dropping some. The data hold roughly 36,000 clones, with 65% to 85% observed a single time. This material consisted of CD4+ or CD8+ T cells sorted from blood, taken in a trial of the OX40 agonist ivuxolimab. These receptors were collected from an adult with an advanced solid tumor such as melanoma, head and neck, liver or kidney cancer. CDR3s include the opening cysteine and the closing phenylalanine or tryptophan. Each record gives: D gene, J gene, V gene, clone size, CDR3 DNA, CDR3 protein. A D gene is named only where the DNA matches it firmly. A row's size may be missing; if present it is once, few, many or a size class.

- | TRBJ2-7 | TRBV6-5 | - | TGTGCCAGCAGTTCGAACGTCGACAGCCCCACCTACGAGCAGTACTTC | CASSSNVDSPTYEQYF
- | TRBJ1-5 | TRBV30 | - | TGTGCCTGGAGTGCGCAGGGAAATCAGCCCCAGCATTTT | CAWSAQGNQPQHF
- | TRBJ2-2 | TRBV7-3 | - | TGTGCCAGCAGTTGGGGGGAACGCGCTGGGGAGCTGTTTTTT | CASSWGERAGELFF
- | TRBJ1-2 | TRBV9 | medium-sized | TGTGCCAGCAGCTCCTACGGGAGGGCAGACGAGGACTATGGCTACACCTTC | CASSSYGRADEDYGYTF
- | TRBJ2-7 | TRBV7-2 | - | TGTGCCAGCAGCTTGTGGGCTAGTTGGGAGCAGTACTTC | CASSLWASWEQYF
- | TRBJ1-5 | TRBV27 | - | TGTGCCAGCAGTCCAGAGACAGCCAACCAGCCCCAGCATTTT | CASSPETANQPQHF
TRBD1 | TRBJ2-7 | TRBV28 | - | TGTGCCAGCAGTCCCGGGACAGGGTACAACGAGCAGTACTTC | CASSPGTGYNEQYF
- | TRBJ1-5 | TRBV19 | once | TGTGCCAGTAGTACAGGGAAAGGGAGGAGCAATCAGCCCCAGCATTTT | CASSTGKGRSNQPQHF
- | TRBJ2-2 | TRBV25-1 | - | TGTGCCAGCAGTGATAGGGCGGCGGCCGCCGGGGAGCTGTTTTTT | CASSDRAAAAGELFF
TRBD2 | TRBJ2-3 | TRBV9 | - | TGTGCCAGCAGCGTAGGGACTAGCGGGAGCACAGATACGCAGTATTTT | CASSVGTSGSTDTQYF
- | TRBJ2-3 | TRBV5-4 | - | TGTGCCAGCAGCTCGGCTTCGTGGACTAGCACAGATACGCAGTATTTT | CASSSASWTSTDTQYF
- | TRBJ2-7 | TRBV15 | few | TGTGCCACCACCGCTGGGATTCCACCCCGCTACGAGCAGTACTTC | CATTAGIPPRYEQYF
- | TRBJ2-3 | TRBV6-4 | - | TGTGCCAGCTCAGATTCCTGGGGAGATACGCAGTATTTT | CASSDSWGDTQYF
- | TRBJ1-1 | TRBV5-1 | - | TGCGCCAGCAGAAGGGACACAAACACTGAAGCTTTCTTT | CASRRDTNTEAFF
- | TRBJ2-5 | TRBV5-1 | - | TGCGCCAGCAGCCCGCCTGTGGGTTCAGCAGAGACCCAGTACTTC | CASSPPVGSAETQYF
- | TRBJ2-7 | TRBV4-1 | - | TGCGCCAGCAGCCAAAAGGAGGGTGCCCTCGCACAGTACTTC | CASSQKEGALAQYF